This T cell receptor (beta chain) appears in the sequencing data of a study of human T cells and chemical hapten exposure. Study-wide findings and caveats: Once DPC sensitization occurred, TCRs above 1 in 1000 frequency showed no change.

What the library attached to individual cDNA molecules were unique molecular identifiers. In the study's own analysis: A per-sample median of 95,638 TCRs was observed, with a range of about 23,224 to 750,000. TCRdb reanalysed the RACE reads using MiXCR and keeps one entry per CDR3 protein. The V and J calls were not made by the authors but by TCRdb's processing. Of 150,000 to 200,000 distinct CDR3 sequences in the sample, roughly 26% were seen once. To note about this clonotype: What it binds is unknown.

Time point given: patch test 3, about 24 weeks after DPC sensitization. As to treatment: therapeutic diphenylcyclopropenone sensitization with weekly scalp DPC. Whole blood that had not been fractionated was the source of extracted total RNA. Germline V gene lookup returns CDR1 DFQATT and CDR2 SNEGSKA (reference sequence). Trimming removed 2 bases from V and 3 bases from J, with 11 bases in between. This CDR3 has 13 residues. This TCR was sampled from a young woman with alopecia areata. Some clones in this sample may be carry-over from other donors' samples. The chain carries TRBV20-1 and TRBJ2-7; the D gene is possibly TRBD2 (5 bases). This specimen consisted of whole blood, obtained in connection with sensitization to the hapten diphenylcyclopropenone (DPC). CDR3 bases: TGCAGTGCTAGACCTGCGGGCTACTACGAGCAGTACTTC. It codes for CSARPAGYYEQYF.